The 26 T cell receptor beta chains listed next were all sequenced from one sample in a study of blood T cell repertoires in COVID-19. Some clones are missing from TCRdb's copy, which holds only in-frame ones; the method was immunoSEQ multiplex PCR. Of some 54,000 clones in the sample, about four fifths are singletons; the top ten hold roughly a quarter. The sample comprised peripheral blood. These TCRs come from a woman over 75 with COVID-19, enrolled during active disease.

V is TRBV7-2 and J is TRBJ2-1; D call uncertain. This CDR3 is built from 12 residues. The V and J ends lost 9 bases and 4 bases respectively, with 10 bases between them. Germline CDR1 and CDR2: SGHTA and FQGNSA. In DNA, the CDR3 is TGTGCCAGTCTAGATGGTTACAATGAGCAGTTCTTC. It codes for CASLDGYNEQFF.

Written as DNA, the CDR3 is TGTGCCAGCAGCATAAGCGCCCGGGGTACCGGGGAGCTGTTTTTT. Its protein is CASSISARGTGELFF. The genes are TRBV7-3 and TRBJ2-2, with TRBD2 as a possible D gene (5 bases). The ends were cut back, 5 bases at V and 5 bases at J, with 15 bases in the middle. The CDR3 contains 15 residues. Germline V lookup: CDR1 SGHTA, CDR2 FQGTGA.

The chain has TRBV6-4 and TRBJ2-1, with 10 positions matching TRBD1. The V gene's germline CDR1 is MRHNA and CDR2 SNTAGT. The trim removed 8 bases at V and 2 bases at J, leaving 3 bases unmatched. CDR3 length: 14 residues. The CDR3 nucleotides read TGTGCCAGCTGGGGACAGGGGACCTACAATGAGCAGTTCTTC. It specifies CASWGQGTYNEQFF.

The chain couples TRBV6-5 to TRBJ1-6; TRBD1 matches at 7 bases. CDR1 is MNHEY, CDR2 SVGAGI, per germline. CDR3 size: 16 residues. Trimming took 2 bases from V and 9 from J; bases not matched to a gene: 10. Here the CDR3 reads CASSYGRGVLGSPLHF. The CDR3 DNA sequence: TGTGCCAGCAGTTACGGCAGGGGGGTTTTGGGTTCACCCCTCCACTTT.

This chain joins TRBV9 and TRBJ1-6; 9 bases agree with TRBD1. This CDR3 spans 15 amino acids. Germline loops: CDR1 SGDLS, CDR2 YYNGEE. V lost 0 bases to trimming and J lost 10 bases; unmatched junction nucleotides: 5. The CDR3: CASSVGDREGSPLHF. The CDR3 nucleotides are TGTGCCAGCAGCGTAGGGGACAGGGAAGGGTCACCCCTCCACTTT.

This clone has only one observation. The J gene is TRBJ1-2, the V gene TRBV19; unclear D gene. Germline V gives CDR1 LNHDA, CDR2 SQIVND (reference sequence). V was trimmed by 1 base and J by 5 bases, leaving 14 bases between them. This CDR3 is 15 amino acids long. CDR3 nucleotide sequence: TGTGCCAGTAGTATAGCCCCTCCCCCCGGGTATGGCTACACCTTC. This translates into CASSIAPPPGYGYTF.

The J gene is TRBJ2-7, the V gene TRBV4-1, with D possibly being TRBD1 (7 bases). The germline gives CDR1 MGHRA, CDR2 YSYEKL. Trimming took off 0 bases at V and 4 bases at J, with 10 bases between the two ends. CDR3 size: 14 residues. CDR3 DNA sequence: TGCGCCAGCAGCCAAGACAGGGGGACTTACGAGCAGTACTTC. This gives the protein CASSQDRGTYEQYF.

The chain employs TRBV19 and TRBJ1-4; D unresolved. CDR3 length: 14 amino acids. Between the trimmed V and J ends, which lost 4 bases and 0 bases, there was a span of 6 bases. The germline gives CDR1 LNHDA, CDR2 SQIVND (reference sequence). The CDR3 here is CASSSTTTNEKLFF. The CDR3 DNA reads as TGTGCCAGTAGTAGCACTACAACTAATGAAAAACTGTTTTTT.

The rearrangement links TRBV29-1 to TRBJ1-2; D may be TRBD1 (5 bases). Germline-derived CDR1 and CDR2 are SQVTM and ANQGSEA. This CDR3 comprises 12 residues. The V and J ends lost 4 bases and 7 bases respectively, with 13 bases between them. The CDR3 here is CSVGQGMGGYTF. Here the CDR3 DNA reads TGCAGCGTTGGGCAGGGAATGGGTGGCTACACCTTC.

The chain carries TRBV30 and TRBJ1-2; 11 bases agree with TRBD1. Trimming at V came to 2 bases and at J to 0 bases, leaving 5 bases not matched to a gene. Germline lookup yields CDR1 GTSNPN and CDR2 SVGIG (reference sequence). The CDR3 spans 16 residues. In DNA, the CDR3 is TGTGCCTGGAGTTGGACAGGGGGCAATGCTAACTATGGCTACACCTTC. As protein: CAWSWTGGNANYGYTF.

This chain's CDR3 is CASSTEYEQYF. As DNA, the CDR3 is TGTGCCAGCAGCACAGAATACGAGCAGTACTTC. J is TRBJ2-7 and V is TRBV5-6; D call uncertain. The germline V gene has CDR1 SGHDT and CDR2 YYEEEE. Deletions cut 4 bases from V and 4 bases from J, with 6 bases between. The CDR3 contains 11 residues.

A single count supports this clone. The chain combines TRBV7-3 with TRBJ2-3; 9 bases fit TRBD2. V lost 6 bases and J lost 6; bases outside the gene matches: 16. This CDR3 has 17 amino acids. CDR1 is SGHTA, CDR2 FQGTGA, per germline. DNA of the CDR3: TGTGCCAGCAGTCCTTTCTTGTTGGCGGGAGGGCCGGATACGCAGTATTTT. This translates into CASSPFLLAGGPDTQYF.

This sequence joins TRBV28 and TRBJ1-1; D is undetermined. The CDR3 totals 15 residues. V lost 5 bases, J lost 5 bases, and 18 bases lay in between. Per germline, CDR1 MDHEN and CDR2 SYDVKM. The chain's CDR3 is CASSPATGRETEAFF. The CDR3 DNA sequence: TGTGCCAGCAGTCCTGCGACCGGGAGGGAAACTGAAGCTTTCTTT.

The J gene is TRBJ2-1, the V gene TRBV5-5; 10 bases are a match to TRBD1. Germline trimming cut 4 bases from V and 8 bases from J; bases unmatched to any gene: 9. Germline V gene sequence: CDR1 SGHKS, CDR2 YYEKEE (reference sequence). The CDR3 runs 15 residues. CDR3 protein: CASSAAGQGFDEQFF. For the CDR3, the DNA is TGTGCCAGCAGCGCGGCGGGACAGGGGTTCGATGAGCAGTTCTTC.

The J gene is TRBJ2-7, the V gene TRBV11-2, with a weak D call TRBD2 (6 bases). The CDR3 consists of 14 residues. V lost 3 bases and J 5 bases, leaving 14 bases between the germline ends. In germline, CDR1 is SGHAT, CDR2 FQNNGV. The CDR3 sequence is CASSFGGPRDEQYF. CDR3 DNA: TGTGCCAGCAGCTTTGGAGGGCCGAGGGACGAGCAGTACTTC.

The rearrangement links TRBV19 to TRBJ2-3; TRBD1 aligns across 8 bases. CDR3 size: 15 residues. V gave up 2 bases and J gave up 9 bases; unmatched junction bases: 10. In germline, CDR1 is LNHDA, CDR2 SQIVND (reference sequence). CDR3 bases: TGTGCCAGTAGTATAACAGGACAGGGCTCAGGGACGCAGTATTTT. Amino acid sequence: CASSITGQGSGTQYF.

This clone showed up just once. The chain joins TRBV5-1 to TRBJ1-1, with 10 bases aligning to TRBD1. V dropped 4 bases and J dropped 0; count of bases not matched to a gene: 6. The CDR3 consists of 16 residues. The germline V gene encodes CDR1 SGHRS and CDR2 YFSETQ. DNA for the CDR3: TGCGCCAGCAGCGGCGGGACAGGGGCCCTGAACACTGAAGCTTTCTTT. It encodes CASSGGTGALNTEAFF.

This clone has only a few counts. The V and J genes are TRBV19 and TRBJ2-2, with 11 positions matching TRBD2. The CDR3 spans 16 residues. The trim removed 6 bases at V and 6 bases at J, leaving 9 bases unmatched. Germline CDR1 LNHDA, CDR2 SQIVND (reference sequence). The CDR3 region is CASSLRLAGSPGELFF. The CDR3, as DNA: TGTGCCAGTAGCCTTAGACTAGCGGGGTCCCCCGGGGAGCTGTTTTTT.

The chain uses TRBV2 and TRBJ2-2, with D perhaps TRBD1 (5 bases). Looked up from germline, CDR1 is SNHLY and CDR2 is FYNNEI. This CDR3 region has 15 residues. Trimming cost V 2 bases and J 1 base, with 8 bases left between them. DNA for the CDR3: TGTGCCAGCAGTGAATTGGGGCAGAACACCGGGGAGCTGTTTTTT. As protein: CASSELGQNTGELFF.

This chain's CDR3 is CASSGLAGGPDTQYF. The CDR3 DNA reads as TGCGCCAGCTCGGGACTAGCGGGAGGGCCCGATACGCAGTATTTT. V is TRBV10-2 and J is TRBJ2-3; 16 bases are a match to TRBD2. V was clipped by 8 bases and J by 6 bases; unmatched bases: 5. The germline V gene has CDR1 WSHSY and CDR2 SAAADI. This CDR3 region has 15 residues.

The chain combines TRBV19 with TRBJ2-7; 7 bases match TRBD1. V lost 6 bases, J lost 2 bases, and 10 bases stayed unmatched. This CDR3 is 15 amino acids long. Germline CDR1 LNHDA, CDR2 SQIVND (reference sequence). The CDR3 sequence: CASSASGTAAYEQYF. CDR3 DNA: TGTGCCAGTAGCGCCTCCGGGACAGCAGCCTACGAGCAGTACTTC.

This chain connects TRBV6-6 to TRBJ2-3; 7 bases align to TRBD2. V shed 6 bases and J 4 bases; nucleotides not matched to a gene: 7. Looked up from germline, CDR1 is MNHNY and CDR2 is SVGAGI (reference sequence). This CDR3 region has 14 residues. CDR3 amino acids: CASSSGLAADTQYF. DNA of the CDR3: TGTGCCAGCAGCAGCGGGCTAGCGGCAGATACGCAGTATTTT.

The chain employs TRBV2 and TRBJ1-2, with TRBD1 matching over 7 bases. Per the germline V gene, CDR1 is SNHLY and CDR2 is FYNNEI. Unmatched junction bases numbered 11, after V lost 10 bases and J lost 3 bases. The CDR3 covers 14 residues. In DNA, the CDR3 is TGTGCCATCCTTACAGGGGCGAAGTACTATGGCTACACCTTC. Its protein is CAILTGAKYYGYTF.

V is TRBV7-3 and J is TRBJ1-6, with D possibly TRBD1 on 6 matching bases. Per the germline V gene, CDR1 is SGHTA and CDR2 is FQGTGA. The ends were cut back, 5 bases at V and 4 bases at J, with 12 bases in the middle. The CDR3 totals 15 residues. The CDR3 coding sequence is TGTGCCAGCAGCAAGGACAGTCTTTATAATTCACCCCTCCACTTT. It codes for CASSKDSLYNSPLHF.

The chain links TRBV5-4 to TRBJ1-2; maybe TRBD1 (6 bases). CDR1 is SGHNT, CDR2 YYREEE, per germline (reference sequence). The length of the CDR3 is 12 residues. V was cut by 5 bases and J by 8 bases, with 13 bases left in between. CDR3 residues: CASSQDSPGYTF. CDR3 sequence (DNA): TGTGCCAGCAGTCAGGACAGCCCCGGCTACACCTTC.

This rearrangement joins TRBV6-5 to TRBJ2-7; TRBD1 matches 8 bases. V lost 5 bases and J lost 6; bases outside the gene matches: 12. CDR3 size: 15 residues. Germline V CDR1 and CDR2: MNHEY, SVGAGI. The CDR3 DNA reads TGTGCCAGCAGTCGCACTACAGGGGGGCTACGCGAGCAGTACTTC. The encoded protein is CASSRTTGGLREQYF.